This TCR beta chain emerged from a study of identical twins. The authors used template switching to add a universal primer site and gave cDNA unique molecular identifiers. TCRdb re-analysed the 5' RACE reads in MiXCR, keeping a single row per CDR3 protein. The sample carries 1.5 million to 2 million distinct CDR3 sequences, less than 40% recorded once. The ends were cut back, 1 base at V and 1 base at J, with 7 bases in the middle. The CDR3 has 13 residues. The germline V gene has CDR1 DFQATT and CDR2 SNEGSKA (reference sequence). Concerning this clonotype: The antigen is unknown.

Overall study findings and caveats: Conclusions were drawn cross-sectionally by statistical analysis, without following the same donors. Beta out-of-frame sequences showed weaker excess twin sharing. Reduced insertions were recorded for abundant cord blood beta clonotypes, with no such pattern in memory repertoires.

The sequence was obtained from a newborn girl in good health. The sample consisted of cord blood. V and J are TRBV20-1 and TRBJ1-1; D ambiguous. The CDR3 is CSARGSRNTEAFF. CDR3 in DNA: TGCAGTGCTAGAGGGTCAAGGAACACTGAAGCTTTCTTT.